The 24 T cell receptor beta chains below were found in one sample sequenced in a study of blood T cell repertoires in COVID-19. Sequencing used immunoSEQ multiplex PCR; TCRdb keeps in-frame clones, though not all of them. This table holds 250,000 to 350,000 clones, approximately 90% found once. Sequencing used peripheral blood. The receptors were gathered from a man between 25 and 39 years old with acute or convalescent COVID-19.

CDR3 region: CAWSAWGGRAGYTF. As DNA, the CDR3 is TGTGCCTGGAGTGCCTGGGGGGGACGGGCAGGCTACACCTTC. The chain links TRBV30 to TRBJ1-2; possibly TRBD1 for D (5 bases). Germline CDR1 GTSNPN, CDR2 SVGIG (reference sequence). Trimming cost V 1 base and J 8 bases, with 17 bases left between them. The CDR3 contains 14 residues.

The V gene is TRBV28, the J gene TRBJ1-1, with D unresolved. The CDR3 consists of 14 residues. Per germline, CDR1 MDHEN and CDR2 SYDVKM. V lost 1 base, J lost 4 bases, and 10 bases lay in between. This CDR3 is CASSLYMMITEAFF. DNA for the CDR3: TGTGCCAGCAGTTTATACATGATGATCACTGAAGCTTTCTTT.

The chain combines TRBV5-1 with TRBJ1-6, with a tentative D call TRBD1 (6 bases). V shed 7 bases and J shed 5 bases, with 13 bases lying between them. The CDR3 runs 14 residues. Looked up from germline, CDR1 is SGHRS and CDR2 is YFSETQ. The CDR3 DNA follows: TGCGCCAGCGCCGACAGGTTTGATAATTCACCCCTCCACTTT. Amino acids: CASADRFDNSPLHF. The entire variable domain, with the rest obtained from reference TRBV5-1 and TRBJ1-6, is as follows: KAGVTQTPRYLIKTRGQQVTLSCSPISGHRSVSWYQQTPGQGLQFLFEYFSETQRNKGNFPGRFSGRQFSNSRSEMNVSTLELGDSALYLCASADRFDNSPLHFGNGTRLTVT.

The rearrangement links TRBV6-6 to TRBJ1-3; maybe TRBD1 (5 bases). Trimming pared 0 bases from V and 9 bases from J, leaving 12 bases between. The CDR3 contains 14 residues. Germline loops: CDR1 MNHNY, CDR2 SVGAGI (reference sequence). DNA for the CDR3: TGTGCCAGCAGTTACTCAGGACAATCCGGCACCATATATTTT. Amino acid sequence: CASSYSGQSGTIYF.

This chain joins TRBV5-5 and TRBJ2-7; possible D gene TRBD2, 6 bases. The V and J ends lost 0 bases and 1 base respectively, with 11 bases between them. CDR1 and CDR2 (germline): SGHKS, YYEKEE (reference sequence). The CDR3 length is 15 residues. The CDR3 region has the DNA TGTGCCAGCAGCTTGGGGCTAGCGTTATCCTACGAGCAGTACTTC. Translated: CASSLGLALSYEQYF. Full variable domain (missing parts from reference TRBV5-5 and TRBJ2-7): DAGVTQSPTHLIKTRGQQVTLRCSPISGHKSVSWYQQVLGQGPQFIFQYYEKEERGRGNFPDRFSARQFPNYSSELNVNALLLGDSALYLCASSLGLALSYEQYFGPGTRLTVT.

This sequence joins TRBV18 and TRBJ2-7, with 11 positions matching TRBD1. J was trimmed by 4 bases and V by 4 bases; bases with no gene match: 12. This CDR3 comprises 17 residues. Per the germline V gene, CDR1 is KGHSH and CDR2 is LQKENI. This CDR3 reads CASSLAIFGTGGYEQYF. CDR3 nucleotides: TGTGCCAGCTCACTGGCGATTTTTGGGACAGGGGGTTACGAGCAGTACTTC.

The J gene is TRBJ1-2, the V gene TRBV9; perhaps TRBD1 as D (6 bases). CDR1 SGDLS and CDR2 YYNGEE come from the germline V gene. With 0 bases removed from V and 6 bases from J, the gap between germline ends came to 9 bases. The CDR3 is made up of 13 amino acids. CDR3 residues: CASSVVQGNGYTF. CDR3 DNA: TGTGCCAGCAGCGTAGTACAGGGAAATGGCTACACCTTC.

The CDR3 loop is CASSLGQGNYGYTF. The CDR3 DNA follows: TGTGCCAGCAGTCTTGGACAGGGGAACTATGGCTACACCTTC. The chain couples TRBV6-5 to TRBJ1-2; 9 nucleotides match TRBD1. This CDR3 is built from 14 residues. Germline CDR1 reads MNHEY; CDR2 reads SVGAGI. J was trimmed by 2 bases and V by 5 bases; bases with no gene match: 3.

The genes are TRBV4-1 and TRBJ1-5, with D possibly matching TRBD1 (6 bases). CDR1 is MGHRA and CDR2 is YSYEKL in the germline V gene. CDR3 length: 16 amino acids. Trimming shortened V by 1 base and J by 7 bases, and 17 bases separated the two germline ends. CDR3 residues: CASSQGGRGAGQPQHF. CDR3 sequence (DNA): TGCGCCAGCAGCCAAGGGGGGCGGGGGGCAGGACAGCCCCAGCATTTT.

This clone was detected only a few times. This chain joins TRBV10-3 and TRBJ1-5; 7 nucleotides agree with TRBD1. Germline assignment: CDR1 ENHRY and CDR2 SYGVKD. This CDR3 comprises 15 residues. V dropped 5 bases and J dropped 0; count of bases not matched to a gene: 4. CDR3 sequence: CAISRTGLSNQPQHF. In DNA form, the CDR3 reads TGTGCCATCAGTCGGACAGGACTTAGCAATCAGCCCCAGCATTTT.

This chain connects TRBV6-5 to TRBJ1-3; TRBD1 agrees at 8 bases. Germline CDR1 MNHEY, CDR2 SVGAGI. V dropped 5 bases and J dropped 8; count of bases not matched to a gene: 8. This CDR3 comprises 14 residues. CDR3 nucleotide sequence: TGTGCCAGCAGTACTACAGGGGGAGTACACACCATATATTTT. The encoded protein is CASSTTGGVHTIYF.

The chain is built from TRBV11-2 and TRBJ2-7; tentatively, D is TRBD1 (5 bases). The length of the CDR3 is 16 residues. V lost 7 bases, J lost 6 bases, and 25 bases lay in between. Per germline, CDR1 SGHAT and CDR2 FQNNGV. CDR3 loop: CASNIVGQVKSSEQYF. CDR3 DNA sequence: TGTGCCAGCAACATTGTGGGGCAGGTCAAGAGCTCCGAGCAGTACTTC.

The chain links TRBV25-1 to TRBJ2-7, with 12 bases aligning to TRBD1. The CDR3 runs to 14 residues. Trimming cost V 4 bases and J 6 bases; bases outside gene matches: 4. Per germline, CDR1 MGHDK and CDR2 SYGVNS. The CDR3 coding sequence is TGTGCCAGCAGTGCGGGGACAGGGGGCCTCGAGCAGTACTTC. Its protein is CASSAGTGGLEQYF.

The chain's CDR3 is CASSLGQGAAQPQHF. The CDR3 coding sequence is TGTGCCAGCAGCTTAGGACAGGGGGCGGCTCAGCCCCAGCATTTT. This sequence joins TRBV7-8 and TRBJ1-5; TRBD1 aligns across 10 bases. This CDR3 has 15 residues. The trim removed 1 base at V and 6 bases at J, leaving 3 bases unmatched. Germline CDR1 reads SGHVS; CDR2 reads FQNEAQ. Using reference TRBV7-8 and TRBJ1-5 for the parts outside the CDR3, the full variable domain is GAGVSQSPRYKVAKRGQDVALRCDPISGHVSLFWYQQALGQGPEFLTYFQNEAQLDKSGLPSDRFFAERPEGSVSTLKIQRTQQEDSAVYLCASSLGQGAAQPQHFGDGTRLSIL.

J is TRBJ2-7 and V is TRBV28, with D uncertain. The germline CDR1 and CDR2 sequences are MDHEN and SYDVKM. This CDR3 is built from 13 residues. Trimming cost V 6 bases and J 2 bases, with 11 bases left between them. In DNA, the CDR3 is TGTGCCAGCAGGGGTACTATCCCCTACGAGCAGTACTTC. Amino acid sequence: CASRGTIPYEQYF.

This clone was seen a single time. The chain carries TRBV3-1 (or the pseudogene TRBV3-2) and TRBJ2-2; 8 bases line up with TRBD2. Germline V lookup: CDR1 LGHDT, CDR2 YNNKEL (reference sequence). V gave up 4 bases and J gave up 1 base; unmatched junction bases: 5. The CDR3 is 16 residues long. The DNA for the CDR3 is TGTGCCAGCAGCCGGAGCGGGGGAGGGAACACCGGGGAGCTGTTTTTT. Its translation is CASSRSGGGNTGELFF.

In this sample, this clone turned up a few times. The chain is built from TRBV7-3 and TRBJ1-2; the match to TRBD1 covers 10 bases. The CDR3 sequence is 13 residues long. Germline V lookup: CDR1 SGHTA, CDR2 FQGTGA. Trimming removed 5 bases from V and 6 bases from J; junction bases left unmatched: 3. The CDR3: CASSTGQGNGYTF. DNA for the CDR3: TGTGCCAGCAGCACGGGACAGGGGAATGGCTACACCTTC.

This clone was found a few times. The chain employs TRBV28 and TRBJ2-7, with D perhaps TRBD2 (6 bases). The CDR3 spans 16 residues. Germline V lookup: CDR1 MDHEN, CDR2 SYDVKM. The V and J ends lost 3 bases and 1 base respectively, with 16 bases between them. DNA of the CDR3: TGTGCCAGCAGTTTCACGGCGGGAACCCTTTCCTACGAGCAGTACTTC. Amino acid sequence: CASSFTAGTLSYEQYF.

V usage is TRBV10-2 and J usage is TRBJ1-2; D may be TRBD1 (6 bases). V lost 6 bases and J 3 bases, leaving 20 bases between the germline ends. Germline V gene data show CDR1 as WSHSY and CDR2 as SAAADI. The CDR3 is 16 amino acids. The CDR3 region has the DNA TGCGCCAGCAGGAGCGGTCGAGGGGGGGACTACTATGGCTACACCTTC. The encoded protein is CASRSGRGGDYYGYTF.

CDR3 region: CASSLRAGGSNEQFF. Written as DNA, the CDR3 is TGTGCCAGCAGCTTAAGGGCGGGAGGTTCCAATGAGCAGTTCTTC. The chain couples TRBV7-3 to TRBJ2-1, with TRBD2 identical over 8 bases. Germline V gene lookup returns CDR1 SGHTA and CDR2 FQGTGA. The CDR3 contains 15 residues. With 1 base clipped from V and 6 bases from J, the junction kept 5 bases outside the gene matches.

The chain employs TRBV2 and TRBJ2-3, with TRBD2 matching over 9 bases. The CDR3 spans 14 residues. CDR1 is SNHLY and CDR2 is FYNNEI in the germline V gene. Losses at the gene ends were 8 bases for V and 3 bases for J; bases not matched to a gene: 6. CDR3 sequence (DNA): TGTGCCAGCTTTCCGGGACTAGCAACAGATACGCAGTATTTT. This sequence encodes CASFPGLATDTQYF. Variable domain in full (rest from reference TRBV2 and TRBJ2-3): EPEVTQTPSHQVTQMGQEVILRCVPISNHLYFYWYRQILGQKVEFLVSFYNNEISEKSEIFDDQFSVERPDGSNFTLKIRSTKLEDSAMYFCASFPGLATDTQYFGPGTRLTVL.

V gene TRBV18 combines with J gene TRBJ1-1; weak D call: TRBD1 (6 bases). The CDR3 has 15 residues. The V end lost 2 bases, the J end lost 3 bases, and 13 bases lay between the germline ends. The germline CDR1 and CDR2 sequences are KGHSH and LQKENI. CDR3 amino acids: CASSPLGGLDTEAFF. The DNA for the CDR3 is TGTGCCAGCTCACCATTGGGGGGGCTGGACACTGAAGCTTTCTTT.

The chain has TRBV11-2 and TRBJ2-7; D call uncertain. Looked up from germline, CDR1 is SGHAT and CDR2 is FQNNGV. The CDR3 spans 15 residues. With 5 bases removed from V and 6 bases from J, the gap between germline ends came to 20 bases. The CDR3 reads CASSPSTSEPPEQYF. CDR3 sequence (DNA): TGTGCCAGCAGCCCCTCCACCTCGGAGCCCCCCGAGCAGTACTTC.

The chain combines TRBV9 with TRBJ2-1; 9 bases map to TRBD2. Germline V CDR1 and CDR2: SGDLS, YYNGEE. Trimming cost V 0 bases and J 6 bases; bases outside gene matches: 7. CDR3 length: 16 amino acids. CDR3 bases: TGTGCCAGCAGCGTAGGGGCCGGGACTAGCAGCAATGAGCAGTTCTTC. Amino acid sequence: CASSVGAGTSSNEQFF.